This TCR beta chain was found in a study of blood T cell repertoires in COVID-19 (dated by TCRdb to about 2020). With regard to the full study: Samples covering the acute and convalescent phases of COVID-19 were provided by collaborators in the United States, Italy and Spain. The material from the prospective study consisted of cDNA or gDNA derived from T cells, B-cell-depleted T cells, or PBMCs. The dataset comprised deeply sampled blood TCRbeta repertoires from subjects exposed to, actively infected with, or recovered from COVID-19. A freely available public database, intended as a resource for researchers studying the immune response to SARS-CoV-2, is where the repertoires were released. Samples were obtained from the ongoing ImmuneRACE study (first 160 participants) and from some 1,300 subjects provided by 6 global collaborators. Sample metadata almost always included a de-identified subject ID, COVID-19 status, age in years and sex. HLA class I and class II types, where available, came from metadata supplied by the sample provider rather than from assay-based typing.

Broader findings and caveats from the paper: The quantity of clinical and demographic metadata differed by source and by participant and was supplied without curation.

TCRbeta CDR3 regions were amplified from genomic DNA by means of the immunoSEQ Assay, a bias-controlled multiplex PCR. From the authors' description of their analysis: Within the assay, amplification of reference gene primers was used to estimate how many nucleated cells each sample contained. To quantify the absolute abundance of each unique TCRbeta CDR3 rearrangement, sequence reads were collapsed and filtered. For each sample, productive Simpson clonality was calculated as the square root of Simpson's diversity index across productive rearrangements. What TCRdb holds here is the immuneACCESS table cut down to in-frame rearrangements. Part of the clones is not present; checked against another copy, under half of the missing clones reflect an unresolved V gene, and the others are unexplained. That table furnishes V, J and clone size, whereas the DNA furnished D and trimming. In all, the sample holds tens of thousands of clones, and more than 75% of those were seen once. Clones ranked in the top ten supply over 11% of the sample.

About this clone: This receptor's antigen is unknown. No much larger clonotype is one base removed from it; base qualities were not supplied.

The CDR3, cysteine through phenylalanine, is 16 amino acids long. The sequence is cut down to CDR3 DNA, 48 bases in frame from base 1. Based on the germline V gene (reference sequence), the CDR1 and CDR2 sequences are MNHEY and SMNVEV. V gives up 6 bases and J gives up 0 bases, and the segment between their germline ends measures 15 bases. The collaborating institutions used their own protocols to collect whole blood in K2EDTA tubes. For TCRbeta analysis, collaborators shipped samples as frozen whole blood, isolated PBMCs, or DNA extracted from either of those sample types. The TCR originated in a man in his fifties or sixties with active COVID-19. The chain is encoded by TRBV27 joined to TRBJ1-5; TRBD1 might be the D gene, on 6 matching bases. Sequenced input: peripheral blood. The nucleotides read TGTGCCAGCAGACCGGACGGGGGGCATAGCAATCAGCCCCAGCATTTT. It codes for CASRPDGGHSNQPQHF.